One sample yielded the 19 T cell receptor beta chains listed below, sequenced in a study of regulatory T cells in long-lasting Graves disease. Assembly of TCR beta libraries relied on iRepertoire HTBI primers together with Arm-PCR of CDR3 regions. TCRdb re-derived calls from the multiplex PCR reads in MiXCR, one entry per CDR3 protein. The sample has about 290,000 distinct CDR3 sequences, 20% to 25% seen once; the top ten hold roughly three fifths. Time point given: persistent/refractory GD, antithyroid drugs over 5 years with positive TRAb. RNA from PBMCs was the source of the TCR library. This specimen was peripheral blood mononuclear cells (PBMCs), taken when the disease was refractory, from a patient treated with antithyroid drugs. These receptors were collected from a female donor with Graves disease.

This chain uses TRBV7-9 with TRBJ2-5; 11 nucleotides match TRBD1. CDR1 and CDR2 from the germline V gene are SEHNR and FQNEAQ (reference sequence). V shed 5 bases and J 5 bases; nucleotides not matched to a gene: 10. This CDR3 region has 16 residues. The CDR3 DNA follows: TGTGCCAGCAGCCCAAGGGGACAGGGGGTGTCGGAGACCCAGTACTTC. Its protein is CASSPRGQGVSETQYF.

The sample holds many counts of this clonotype. This chain links TRBV28 with TRBJ1-2; D is ambiguous. V lost 3 bases, J lost 1 base, and 6 bases lay in between. The germline CDR1 and CDR2 sequences are MDHEN and SYDVKM. CDR3 length: 13 amino acids. Here the CDR3 DNA reads TGTGCCAGCAGTTTGGTCGGTAACTATGGCTACACCTTC. As protein: CASSLVGNYGYTF.

V and J are TRBV28 and TRBJ2-1; TRBD2 aligns across 9 bases. Germline-derived CDR1 and CDR2 are MDHEN and SYDVKM. V lost 5 bases to trimming and J lost 4 bases; unmatched junction nucleotides: 6. CDR3 length: 15 amino acids. The CDR3 nucleotides are TGTGCCAGCAGTACAGCGGGAGGTTTATACAATGAGCAGTTCTTC. Protein sequence: CASSTAGGLYNEQFF.

A few counts support this clonotype. The chain carries TRBV7-8 and TRBJ2-1, with unresolved D. This CDR3 is built from 13 residues. Trimming removed 6 bases at V and 4 bases at J, with 10 bases between. Germline CDR1 and CDR2: SGHVS and FQNEAQ. CDR3 DNA: TGTGCCAGCAGAACACAGCTATACAATGAGCAGTTCTTC. Translation gives CASRTQLYNEQFF.

This clonotype was seen repeatedly, ten times or more. The gene calls are TRBV6-1 and TRBJ2-7; the match to TRBD1 covers 8 bases. Germline CDR1 reads MNHNS; CDR2 reads SASEGT. The CDR3 totals 14 residues. Losses at the gene ends were 7 bases for V and 2 bases for J; bases not matched to a gene: 7. The CDR3 here is CASTSDRVAYEQYF. The CDR3 DNA sequence: TGTGCCAGCACCTCGGACAGGGTGGCCTACGAGCAGTACTTC.

This clonotype was observed at least ten times. The rearrangement uses TRBV7-8 and TRBJ1-4, with D possibly TRBD1 on 6 matching bases. CDR1 and CDR2 (germline): SGHVS, FQNEAQ. V shed 5 bases and J shed 8 bases, with 12 bases lying between them. The CDR3 sequence is 13 residues long. The CDR3 DNA reads as TGTGCCAGCAGCCGCGGGACATGGGAAAAACTGTTTTTT. Translated: CASSRGTWEKLFF.

This clonotype showed up many times. The DNA of the CDR3 is TGTGCCAGCACTTCAAAAGAGACCCAGTACTTC. Its translation: CASTSKETQYF. The genes are TRBV2 and TRBJ2-5; D unclear. This CDR3 region has 11 residues. V lost 7 bases and J lost 3, with 6 bases in between. Germline CDR1 SNHLY, CDR2 FYNNEI.

The chain uses TRBV18 and TRBJ2-1; no clear D gene. The V gene's germline CDR1 is KGHSH and CDR2 LQKENI. The V gene lost 1 base and the J gene lost 4 bases, with 5 bases spanning the gap. This CDR3 spans 13 amino acids. CDR3 protein: CASSPLAYNEQFF. In DNA form, the CDR3 reads TGTGCCAGCTCACCACTGGCTTACAATGAGCAGTTCTTC.

In its sample, this clonotype was seen many times. The rearrangement links TRBV19 to TRBJ1-5, with D tentatively TRBD1 (6 bases). Looked up from germline, CDR1 is LNHDA and CDR2 is SQIVND (reference sequence). V lost 9 bases and J lost 0, with 18 bases in between. The CDR3 covers 16 residues. The CDR3 sequence is CASDGGRPYSNQPQHF. In DNA form, the CDR3 reads TGTGCCAGCGACGGGGGCAGGCCCTATAGCAATCAGCCCCAGCATTTT. Combining the CDR3 with reference TRBV19 and TRBJ1-5 gives the whole variable domain DGGITQSPKYLFRKEGQNVTLSCEQNLNHDAMYWYRQDPGQGLRLIYYSQIVNDFQKGDIAEGYSVSREKKESFPLTVTSAQKNPTAFYLCASDGGRPYSNQPQHFGDGTRLSIL.

This clonotype was seen at least ten times. The V gene is TRBV6-1, the J gene TRBJ1-2, with D perhaps TRBD1 (6 bases). This CDR3 region has 14 residues. Trimming took off 8 bases at V and 7 bases at J, with 20 bases between the two ends. Looked up from germline, CDR1 is MNHNS and CDR2 is SASEGT. The CDR3 protein is CASAEYREITGYTF. The CDR3 DNA follows: TGTGCCAGCGCGGAATACAGGGAGATAACTGGCTACACCTTC.

This chain joins TRBV7-2 and TRBJ2-7; 14 positions match TRBD2. CDR1 is SGHTA and CDR2 is FQGNSA in the germline V gene. This CDR3 region has 15 residues. V trimming: 5 bases; J trimming: 6 bases; junction bases outside the gene matches: 6. CDR3 residues: CASSQSGTSGSEQYF. The CDR3 region has the DNA TGTGCCAGCAGCCAATCCGGGACTAGCGGGAGCGAGCAGTACTTC.

This clonotype was seen only a few times. The V gene is TRBV20-1, the J gene TRBJ2-6; tentatively, D is TRBD1 (6 bases). The germline V gene has CDR1 DFQATT and CDR2 SNEGSKA (reference sequence). Trimming shortened V by 3 bases and J by 3 bases, and 9 bases separated the two germline ends. This CDR3 has 14 residues. CDR3 DNA: TGCAGTGCTAGGGCCAGGGGTGGGGCCAACGTCCTGACTTTC. It is translated as CSARARGGANVLTF.

The CDR3 coding sequence is TGCAGTGCTAGAGACAGTCCCTCCTCCTACGAGCAGTACTTC. Its translation is CSARDSPSSYEQYF. The V call is TRBV20-1, the J call TRBJ2-7, with D unclear. CDR3 size: 14 residues. Germline V gene sequence: CDR1 DFQATT, CDR2 SNEGSKA (reference sequence). V lost 0 bases, J lost 0 bases, and 9 bases lay in between.

This clonotype showed up just once. V gene TRBV7-2 combines with J gene TRBJ2-7; a weak D match, TRBD1 (6 bases). Germline V CDR1 and CDR2: SGHTA, FQGNSA. The CDR3 covers 17 residues. V lost 1 base and J 1 base, leaving 17 bases between the germline ends. The CDR3 region has the DNA TGTGCCAGCAGCTTAGTGCCGGGACACTTTAGATCCTACGAGCAGTACTTC. This codes for CASSLVPGHFRSYEQYF.

This clonotype was detected a few times. In nucleotides, the CDR3 is TGTGCCAGCACCTCAGCTTTTGGGGCCAACGTCCTGACTTTC. Encoded protein: CASTSAFGANVLTF. This sequence joins TRBV12-3 or TRBV12-4 and TRBJ2-6; D unresolved. The CDR3 is made up of 14 amino acids. V was clipped by 7 bases and J by 3 bases, with 10 bases between them.

The count of this clonotype is one. The V call is TRBV29-1, the J call TRBJ1-2; D remains unclear. This CDR3 region has 13 residues. The V and J ends lost 2 bases and 4 bases respectively, with 11 bases between them. Per germline, CDR1 SQVTM and CDR2 ANQGSEA. CDR3 nucleotides: TGCAGCGTTGAACCCAGCAATTCCTATGGCTACACCTTC. As protein: CSVEPSNSYGYTF.

The chain joins TRBV7-2 to TRBJ1-3; D is perhaps TRBD1 (6 bases). The CDR3 spans 13 residues. The germline V gene has CDR1 SGHTA and CDR2 FQGNSA. Trimming shortened V by 5 bases and J by 7 bases, and 12 bases separated the two germline ends. CDR3 DNA sequence: TGTGCCAGCAGCCCAGGGGAAGCCAACACCATATATTTT. Amino acids: CASSPGEANTIYF.

V usage is TRBV5-8 and J usage is TRBJ2-7, with D uncertain. The V end lost 4 bases, the J end lost 2 bases, and 16 bases lay between the germline ends. This CDR3 spans 15 amino acids. The V gene's germline CDR1 is SGHTS and CDR2 YDEGEE. CDR3 nucleotide sequence: TGTGCCAGCAGCGGTTATCCCGGGCAGACCTACGAGCAGTACTTC. Encoded protein: CASSGYPGQTYEQYF. The full variable domain, completed using reference TRBV5-8 and TRBJ2-7, is EAGVTQSPTHLIKTRGQQATLRCSPISGHTSVYWYQQALGLGLQFLLWYDEGEERNRGNFPPRFSGRQFPNYSSELNVNALELEDSALYLCASSGYPGQTYEQYFGPGTRLTVT.

There are many counts of this clonotype. The V gene is TRBV28, the J gene TRBJ2-2; D gene uncertain. Between the trimmed V and J ends, which lost 2 bases and 2 bases, there was a span of 6 bases. The V gene's germline CDR1 is MDHEN and CDR2 SYDVKM. This CDR3 is 14 amino acids long. In DNA, the CDR3 is TGTGCCAGCAGTTTACCGGGTAACACCGGGGAGCTGTTTTTT. Its translation: CASSLPGNTGELFF.